Each of the 23 T cell receptor beta chains below was sequenced from the same sample in a study of cytomegalovirus exposure and HLA in healthy donors. With 60 Vbeta and 13 Jbeta primers, the PCR was carried out. Sequenced by immunoSEQ multiplex PCR; TCRdb stores in-frame clones only, minus some. Of approximately 90,000 clones detected, about 77% appear once; the ten largest clones hold about 3.5%. The specimen was PBMCs. These TCRs come from a man in his forties in good health and CMV-seronegative.

The rearrangement links TRBV7-8 to TRBJ2-3, with 15 bases that match TRBD2. Per germline, CDR1 SGHVS and CDR2 FQNEAQ. V was pared by 5 bases and J by 13 bases, with 7 bases of the junction left unmatched. The CDR3 loop spans 14 amino acids. The CDR3 here is CASSPGLAGGRKYF. CDR3 sequence (DNA): TGTGCCAGCAGCCCGGGACTAGCGGGGGGAAGAAAGTATTTT.

The chain joins TRBV7-9 to TRBJ1-1; D is ambiguous. CDR3 length: 14 amino acids. Per the germline V gene, CDR1 is SEHNR and CDR2 is FQNEAQ (reference sequence). Trimming left V 2 bases short and J 1 base short, with 8 bases between. The CDR3 sequence: CASSLLRGNTEAFF. CDR3 bases: TGTGCCAGCAGCTTACTGAGAGGGAACACTGAAGCTTTCTTT.

The chain combines TRBV21-1 with TRBJ1-5; TRBD1, the table's D call, was not compared with the DNA. TRBV21-1 is a recognized pseudogene. The CDR3 runs to 18 residues. CDR3 bases: TGTGCCAGCAGCAAAGCACACAGGGGGCGCGGGGGCAATCAGCCCCAGCATTTT. Residues: CASSKAHRGRGGNQPQHF.

This rearrangement joins TRBV19 to TRBJ2-1; the D is unclear. CDR3 size: 10 residues. Germline V gene data show CDR1 as LNHDA and CDR2 as SQIVND (reference sequence). Trimming removed 4 bases at V and 9 bases at J, with 4 bases between. The CDR3: CASSNGEQFF. CDR3 DNA sequence: TGTGCCAGTAGTAACGGTGAGCAGTTCTTC.

Concerning this clone itself: Other DNA sequences in this specimen translate into the identical CDR3. The V call is TRBV5-1, the J call TRBJ2-5; no clear D gene. CDR3 size: 11 residues. Germline V lookup: CDR1 SGHRS, CDR2 YFSETQ. V was pared by 2 bases and J by 3 bases, with 2 bases between. CDR3 residues: CASSFKETQYF. The CDR3 DNA reads TGCGCCAGCAGCTTTAAAGAGACCCAGTACTTC. The variable domain in full, with the rest retrieved from reference TRBV5-1 and TRBJ2-5, is KAGVTQTPRYLIKTRGQQVTLSCSPISGHRSVSWYQQTPGQGLQFLFEYFSETQRNKGNFPGRFSGRQFSNSRSEMNVSTLELGDSALYLCASSFKETQYFGPGTRLLVL.

About this clone: One end of the junction is discordant with germline, which a read error may explain. The CDR3 protein is CASSPTGDNSPPHF. DNA for the CDR3: TGTGCCAGCAGCCCCACAGGGGATAATTCACCCCCCCACTTT. The chain links TRBV6-4 to TRBJ1-6, with 7 bases matching TRBD1. CDR1 MRHNA and CDR2 SNTAGT come from the germline V gene. The CDR3 extends over 14 amino acids.

Here the CDR3 reads CASSRAGANEQFF. In nucleotides, the CDR3 is TGCGCCAGCAGCCGAGCCGGAGCCAATGAGCAGTTCTTC. The rearrangement uses TRBV5-1 and TRBJ2-1, with D unclear. The CDR3 has 13 residues. V was trimmed by 4 bases and J by 6 bases, leaving 11 bases between them. Germline lookup yields CDR1 SGHRS and CDR2 YFSETQ.

J is TRBJ2-5 and V is TRBV5-4, with D tentatively TRBD1 (6 bases). The CDR3 runs 13 residues. Germline lookup yields CDR1 SGHNT and CDR2 YYREEE (reference sequence). Trimming took off 2 bases at V and 5 bases at J, with 10 bases between the two ends. DNA for the CDR3: TGTGCCAGCAGCTTACAGGGTTCCGAGACCCAGTACTTC. Its protein is CASSLQGSETQYF. Supplemented by reference TRBV5-4 and TRBJ2-5, the full variable domain reads ETGVTQSPTHLIKTRGQQVTLRCSSQSGHNTVSWYQQALGQGPQFIFQYYREEENGRGNFPPRFSGLQFPNYSSELNVNALELDDSALYLCASSLQGSETQYFGPGTRLLVL.

The rearrangement links TRBV5-1 to TRBJ2-5; 9 nucleotides agree with TRBD2. V shed 3 bases and J 5 bases; nucleotides not matched to a gene: 5. The germline CDR1 and CDR2 sequences are SGHRS and YFSETQ. The CDR3 sequence is 14 residues long. Written as DNA, the CDR3 is TGCGCCAGCAGCTGGGGACTAGCAGGCGAGACCCAGTACTTC. It encodes CASSWGLAGETQYF.

CDR3 DNA: TGTGCCAGCAGTCCGCCCGGTAGCGGCCGCACAGATACGCAGTATTTT. Its protein product is CASSPPGSGRTDTQYF. The V gene is TRBV25-1, the J gene TRBJ2-3; perhaps TRBD2 as D (6 bases). Germline V CDR1 and CDR2: MGHDK, SYGVNS. Trimming removed 5 bases at V and 1 base at J, with 16 bases between. CDR3 length: 16 residues.

The rearrangement links TRBV7-8 to TRBJ2-1; 10 positions agree with TRBD1. CDR1 is SGHVS, CDR2 FQNEAQ, per germline. The CDR3 runs to 15 residues. Trimming removed 4 bases from V and 4 bases from J; junction bases left unmatched: 4. CDR3 bases: TGTGCCAGCAGCTGGGGACAGGGGTTATACAATGAGCAGTTCTTC. Translation: CASSWGQGLYNEQFF.

The genes are TRBV6-5 and TRBJ1-5; possible D gene TRBD1, 5 bases. CDR1 is MNHEY and CDR2 is SVGAGI in the germline V gene. Trimming removed 4 bases from V and 4 bases from J, with 17 bases in between. The CDR3 sequence is 16 residues long. CDR3: CASSSRGGGGNQPQHF. The CDR3 DNA follows: TGTGCCAGCAGTTCCCGCGGCGGGGGTGGAAATCAGCCCCAGCATTTT.

The genes are TRBV5-6 and TRBJ2-5, with 10 bases identical to TRBD2. CDR3 size: 17 residues. CDR1 SGHDT and CDR2 YYEEEE come from the germline V gene. V shed 0 bases, J shed 5 bases, and the junction held 10 bases outside the gene matches. The CDR3 here is CASSLGPGLAIMETQYF. The CDR3 DNA reads TGTGCCAGCAGCTTGGGACCGGGACTAGCGATAATGGAGACCCAGTACTTC.

The V and J genes are TRBV28 and TRBJ2-7, with 7 positions matching TRBD2. This CDR3 comprises 14 residues. Germline trimming cut 5 bases from V and 6 bases from J; bases unmatched to any gene: 10. Germline values: CDR1 MDHEN, CDR2 SYDVKM. CDR3 nucleotides: TGTGCCAGCAGTCCCCGGGACTACTCGTCCGAGCAGTACTTC. It yields the protein CASSPRDYSSEQYF.

This sequence joins TRBV6-6 and TRBJ1-3; 8 positions agree with TRBD1. Germline trimming cut 5 bases from V and 0 bases from J; bases unmatched to any gene: 3. CDR3 length: 15 amino acids. Germline V gives CDR1 MNHNY, CDR2 SVGAGI (reference sequence). CDR3 nucleotide sequence: TGTGCCAGCAGTGGGACAGGCTACTCTGGAAACACCATATATTTT. It codes for CASSGTGYSGNTIYF.

The gene calls are TRBV7-6 and TRBJ1-4; 10 nucleotides agree with TRBD1. The length of the CDR3 is 16 residues. V lost 4 bases and J lost 8; bases outside the gene matches: 10. CDR1 is SGHVS, CDR2 FNYEAQ, per germline. Written as DNA, the CDR3 is TGTGCCAGCAGCTCCACAGGACAGGGGGGTAACGAAAAACTGTTTTTT. As protein: CASSSTGQGGNEKLFF.

The chain joins TRBV6-5 to TRBJ2-2, with 11 bases aligning to TRBD2. V gave up 8 bases and J gave up 6 bases; unmatched junction bases: 5. The germline V gene has CDR1 MNHEY and CDR2 SVGAGI. The length of the CDR3 is 14 residues. The CDR3 reads CASSSGRFAGELFF. The CDR3 DNA is TGTGCCAGCTCTAGCGGGAGGTTTGCCGGGGAGCTGTTTTTT.

This clone has more than one count but fewer than ten. The chain joins TRBV10-1 to TRBJ1-5, with 7 bases that match TRBD1. The CDR3 length is 16 residues. Germline-derived CDR1 and CDR2 are WNHNN and SYGVQD (reference sequence). V lost 3 bases, J lost 0 bases, and 5 bases stayed unmatched. CDR3 amino acids: CASSDRDSLSNQPQHF. CDR3 DNA: TGCGCCAGCAGTGATCGGGACAGCCTTAGCAATCAGCCCCAGCATTTT.

This chain joins TRBV18 and TRBJ2-1; possibly TRBD1 for D (6 bases). Germline CDR1 reads KGHSH; CDR2 reads LQKENI. V lost 5 bases and J lost 8, with 19 bases in between. The length of the CDR3 is 15 residues. CDR3 bases: TGTGCCAGCTCATGGTCGGGGCCCAGGGGCGATGAGCAGTTCTTC. This gives the protein CASSWSGPRGDEQFF.

V and J are TRBV28 and TRBJ2-5; unclear D gene. V gave up 3 bases and J gave up 3 bases, with 14 bases separating them. This CDR3 is built from 15 residues. From germline, CDR1 is MDHEN and CDR2 SYDVKM. CDR3 sequence: CASSLQVPGKETQYF. The CDR3 nucleotides are TGTGCCAGCAGTTTGCAGGTCCCTGGAAAAGAGACCCAGTACTTC.

The V gene is TRBV19, the J gene TRBJ2-7; 8 bases map to TRBD2. This CDR3 spans 14 amino acids. Looked up from germline, CDR1 is LNHDA and CDR2 is SQIVND (reference sequence). V was clipped by 8 bases and J by 0 bases; unmatched bases: 6. The CDR3 is CASLAGRSSYEQYF. CDR3 nucleotide sequence: TGTGCCAGTTTAGCGGGAAGAAGCTCCTACGAGCAGTACTTC.

The V call is TRBV5-6, the J call TRBJ1-3, with 9 bases matching TRBD1. This CDR3 region has 16 residues. Germline V gene sequence: CDR1 SGHDT, CDR2 YYEEEE. Unmatched junction bases numbered 8, after V lost 5 bases and J lost 2 bases. The CDR3 DNA reads as TGTGCCAGCAGTTACAGGGGGCGATCGGCTGGAAACACCATATATTTT. Residues: CASSYRGRSAGNTIYF. The full variable domain, in which reference TRBV5-6 and TRBJ1-3 provide the parts outside the CDR3, is DAGVTQSPTHLIKTRGQQVTLRCSPKSGHDTVSWYQQALGQGPQFIFQYYEEEERQRGNFPDRFSGHQFPNYSSELNVNALLLGDSALYLCASSYRGRSAGNTIYFGEGSWLTVV.

The gene calls are TRBV14 and TRBJ1-4, with D possibly TRBD1 on 6 matching bases. V lost 0 bases and J lost 8, with 13 bases in between. CDR1 and CDR2 (germline): SGHDN, FVKESK. The CDR3 loop spans 15 amino acids. In nucleotides, the CDR3 is TGTGCCAGCAGCCAAGACCAGGGGCCCGGAGAAAAACTGTTTTTT. Protein product: CASSQDQGPGEKLFF.